Below, 5 T cell receptor beta chains from the same sample are listed, as sequenced in a study of CD8 T cells in Susac syndrome. The RNA input was about 0.45 to 1 ug, and it was reverse transcribed with random hexamers. TCRdb ran MiXCR on the immunoSEQ multiplex PCR reads and lists one entry per CDR3 protein. The sample holds a few hundred thousand distinct CDR3 sequences; around 83% are singletons and the top ten take about 0.12%. Input material: CD8+ T cells from PBMCs. The receptors stem from a human donor with multiple sclerosis.

The genes are TRBV5-1 and TRBJ2-2, with a weak D call TRBD1 (7 bases). V was trimmed by 3 bases and J by 1 base, leaving 16 bases between them. The CDR3 covers 17 residues. The germline gives CDR1 SGHRS, CDR2 YFSETQ. The CDR3 DNA reads TGCGCCAGCAGCTCCGACAGGGAGGTCGGGAACACCGGGGAGCTGTTTTTT. It codes for CASSSDREVGNTGELFF.

A single count supports this clonotype. The J gene is TRBJ1-1, the V gene TRBV3-1; 9 bases map to TRBD1. Germline CDR1 and CDR2: LGHDT and YNNKEL (reference sequence). The CDR3 consists of 16 residues. With V trimmed by 4 bases and J by 4 bases, 10 bases remained unmatched. CDR3 in amino acids: CASSRTTGGFGTEAFF. DNA of the CDR3: TGTGCCAGCAGCCGAACGACAGGGGGGTTCGGCACTGAAGCTTTCTTT.

The genes are TRBV6-1 and TRBJ2-3, with a possible D match to TRBD2 (5 bases). The CDR3 loop spans 14 amino acids. The germline V gene has CDR1 MNHNS and CDR2 SASEGT. The V and J ends lost 7 bases and 0 bases respectively, with 11 bases between them. The CDR3 loop is CASIPLASTDTQYF. The CDR3 bases are TGTGCCAGCATCCCCCTAGCTAGCACAGATACGCAGTATTTT.

This rearrangement joins TRBV5-1 to TRBJ2-1; 8 bases align to TRBD1. The CDR3 consists of 15 residues. The J segment lost 2 bases and the V segment lost 7 bases, leaving 8 bases of the junction unmatched. Germline assignment: CDR1 SGHRS and CDR2 YFSETQ. Here the CDR3 reads CASGLGTGAYNEQFF. CDR3 nucleotide sequence: TGCGCCAGCGGACTCGGGACAGGCGCCTACAATGAGCAGTTCTTC.

The chain recombines TRBV6-5 with TRBJ1-1; TRBD1 matches at 9 bases. The germline gives CDR1 MNHEY, CDR2 SVGAGI. The CDR3 extends over 15 amino acids. V gave up 5 bases and J gave up 0 bases; unmatched junction bases: 4. The CDR3 DNA follows: TGTGCCAGCAGTCTCGGGACAGGGATGAACACTGAAGCTTTCTTT. Amino acids: CASSLGTGMNTEAFF.